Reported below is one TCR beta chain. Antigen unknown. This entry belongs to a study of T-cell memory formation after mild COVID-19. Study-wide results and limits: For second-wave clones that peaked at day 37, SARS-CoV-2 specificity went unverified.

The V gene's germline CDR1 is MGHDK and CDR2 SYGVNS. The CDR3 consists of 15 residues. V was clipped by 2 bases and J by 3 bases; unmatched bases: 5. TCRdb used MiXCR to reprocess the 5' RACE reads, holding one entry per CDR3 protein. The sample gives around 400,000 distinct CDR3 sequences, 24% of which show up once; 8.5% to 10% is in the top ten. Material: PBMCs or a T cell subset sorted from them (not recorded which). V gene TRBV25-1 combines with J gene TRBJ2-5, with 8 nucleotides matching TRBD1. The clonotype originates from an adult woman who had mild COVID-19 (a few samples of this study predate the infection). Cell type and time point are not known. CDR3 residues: CASSEPDRGEETQYF. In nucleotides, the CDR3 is TGTGCCAGCAGTGAACCAGACAGGGGAGAAGAGACCCAGTACTTC.